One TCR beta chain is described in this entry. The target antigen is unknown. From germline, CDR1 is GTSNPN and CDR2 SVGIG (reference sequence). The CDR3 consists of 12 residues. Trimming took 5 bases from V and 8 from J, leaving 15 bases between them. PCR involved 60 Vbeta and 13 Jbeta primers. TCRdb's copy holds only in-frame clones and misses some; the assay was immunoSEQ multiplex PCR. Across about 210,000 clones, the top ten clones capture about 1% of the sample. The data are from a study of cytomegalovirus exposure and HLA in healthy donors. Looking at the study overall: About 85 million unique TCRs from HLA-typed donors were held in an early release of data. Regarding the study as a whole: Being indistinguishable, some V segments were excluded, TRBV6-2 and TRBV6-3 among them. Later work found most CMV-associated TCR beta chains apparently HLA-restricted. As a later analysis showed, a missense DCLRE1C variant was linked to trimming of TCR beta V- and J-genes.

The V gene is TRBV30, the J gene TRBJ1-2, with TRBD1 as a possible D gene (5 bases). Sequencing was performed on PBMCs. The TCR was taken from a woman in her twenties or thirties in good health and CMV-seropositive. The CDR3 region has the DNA TGTGCCTGGGGGCCGGGCAGGGCGGGCTACACCTTC. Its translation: CAWGPGRAGYTF.